The sequence of this TCR beta chain was determined in a study of cytomegalovirus exposure and HLA in healthy donors. The sample holds a few counts of this clone. Its target is unknown. Amplification used 60 Vbeta primers and 13 Jbeta primers. Only in-frame clones appear in the TCRdb table, and some are missing; sequencing was by immunoSEQ multiplex PCR. The table shows about 160,000 clones, with 79% occurring only once. The CDR3 covers 16 residues. The germline V gene encodes CDR1 LNHNV and CDR2 YYDKDF (reference sequence). V was pared by 5 bases and J by 1 base, with 2 bases of the junction left unmatched. Broader study findings: Cytomegalovirus-associated status was assigned to some 160 TCR beta chains.

The origin of this receptor is a man aged 50-59 years in good health and CMV-seropositive. This chain links TRBV15 with TRBJ2-5; 15 positions match TRBD2. Material: PBMCs. CDR3 region: CATSGGLAGGQETQYF. The CDR3 DNA reads as TGTGCCACCAGCGGGGGACTAGCGGGGGGCCAAGAGACCCAGTACTTC.